This paragraph reports one TCR beta chain. The data are from a study of technical replicates of blood from a few donors. Sequencing used immunoSEQ multiplex PCR; TCRdb keeps in-frame clones, though not all of them. The table has approximately 76,000 clones, roughly 90% seen once. Germline assignment: CDR1 DFQATT and CDR2 SNEGSKA (reference sequence). V was trimmed by 3 bases and J by 14 bases, leaving 15 bases between them. CDR3 length: 11 residues. The clonotype was recovered from a human donor in good health. The chain joins TRBV20-1 to TRBJ2-3; possibly TRBD2 for D (5 bases). What was sequenced was T cells isolated from PBMCs. CDR3: CSASVPSRAYF. The CDR3 DNA follows: TGCAGTGCTAGTGTTCCTAGCCGTGCGTATTTT.